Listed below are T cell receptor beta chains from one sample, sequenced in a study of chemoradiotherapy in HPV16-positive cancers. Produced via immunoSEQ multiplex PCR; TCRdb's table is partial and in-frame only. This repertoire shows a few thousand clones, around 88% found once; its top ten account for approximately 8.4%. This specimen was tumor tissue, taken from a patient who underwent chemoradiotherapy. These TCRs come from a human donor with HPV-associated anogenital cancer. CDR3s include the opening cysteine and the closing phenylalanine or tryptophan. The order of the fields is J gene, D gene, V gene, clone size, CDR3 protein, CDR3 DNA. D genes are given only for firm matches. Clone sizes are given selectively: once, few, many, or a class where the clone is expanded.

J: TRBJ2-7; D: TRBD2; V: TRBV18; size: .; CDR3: CASREGYEQYF; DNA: TGTGCCAGCCGGGAGGGCTACGAGCAGTACTTC
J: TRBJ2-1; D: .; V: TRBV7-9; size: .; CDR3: CAIQLLGDEQFF; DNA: TGTGCCATCCAGCTTTTGGGGGATGAGCAGTTCTTC
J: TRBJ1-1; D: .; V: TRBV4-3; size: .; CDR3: CASSQEQGTEAFF; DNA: TGCGCCAGCAGCCAAGAACAGGGAACTGAAGCTTTCTTT
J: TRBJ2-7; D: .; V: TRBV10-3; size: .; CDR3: CAISESAPGPTPYEQYF; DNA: TGTGCCATCAGTGAGTCAGCTCCGGGACCCACACCCTACGAGCAGTACTTC
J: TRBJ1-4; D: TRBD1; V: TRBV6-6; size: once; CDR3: CASRDRGLNEKLFF; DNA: TGTGCCAGCAGGGACAGGGGACTTAATGAAAAACTGTTTTTT
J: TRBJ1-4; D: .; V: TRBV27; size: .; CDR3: CASTSRGGRGGEKLFF; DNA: TGTGCCAGCACCTCTCGGGGGGGTCGAGGAGGTGAAAAACTGTTTTTT
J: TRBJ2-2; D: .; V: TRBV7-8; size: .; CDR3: CASGGTANTGELFF; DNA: TGTGCCAGCGGGGGAACCGCGAACACCGGGGAGCTGTTTTTT
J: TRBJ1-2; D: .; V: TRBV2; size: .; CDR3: CASSESQEKLSTNGYTF; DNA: TGTGCCAGCAGTGAAAGTCAAGAGAAATTGAGTACGAATGGCTACACCTTC
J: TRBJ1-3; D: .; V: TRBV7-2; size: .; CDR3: CASSFGPSRSGNTIYF; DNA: TGTGCCAGCAGCTTTGGCCCAAGCCGCTCTGGAAACACCATATATTTT
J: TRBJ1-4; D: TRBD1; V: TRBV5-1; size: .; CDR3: CASSLETWAGGDEKLFF; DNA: TGCGCCAGCAGCTTGGAAACCTGGGCAGGGGGCGATGAAAAACTGTTTTTT
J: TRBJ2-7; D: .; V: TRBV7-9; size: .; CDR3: CASTFGWGDEQYF; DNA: TGTGCCAGCACCTTCGGGTGGGGGGACGAGCAGTACTTC
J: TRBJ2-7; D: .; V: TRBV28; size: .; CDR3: CASSYLAGHYEQYF; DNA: TGTGCCAGCAGTTATTTAGCAGGCCACTACGAGCAGTACTTC
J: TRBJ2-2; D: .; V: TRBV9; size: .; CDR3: CASSGGSGKGGELFF; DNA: TGTGCCAGCAGCGGCGGATCGGGGAAGGGCGGGGAGCTGTTTTTT
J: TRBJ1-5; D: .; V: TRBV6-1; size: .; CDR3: CASSERDRKGQPQHF; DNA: TGTGCCAGCAGTGAAAGGGATAGAAAAGGTCAGCCCCAGCATTTT
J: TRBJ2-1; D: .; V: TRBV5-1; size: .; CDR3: CASSSGSPNNEQFF; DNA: TGCGCCAGCAGCAGTGGCTCGCCAAACAATGAGCAGTTCTTC
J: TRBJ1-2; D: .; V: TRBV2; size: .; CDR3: CALSAETNYGYTF; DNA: TGTGCCCTCTCGGCAGAAACTAACTATGGCTACACCTTC
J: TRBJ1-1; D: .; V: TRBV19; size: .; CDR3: CASSILYSEAFF; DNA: TGTGCCAGTAGTATATTGTATTCGGAAGCTTTCTTT
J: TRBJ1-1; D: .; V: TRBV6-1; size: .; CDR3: CASSEYSTEAFF; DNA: TGTGCCAGCAGTGAATACTCCACTGAAGCTTTCTTT
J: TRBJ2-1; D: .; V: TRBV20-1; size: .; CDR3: CSAKMVNEQFF; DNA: TGCAGTGCTAAAATGGTGAATGAGCAGTTCTTC
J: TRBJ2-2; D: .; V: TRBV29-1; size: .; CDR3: CSVVATNTGELFF; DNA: TGCAGCGTTGTTGCGACAAACACCGGGGAGCTGTTTTTT
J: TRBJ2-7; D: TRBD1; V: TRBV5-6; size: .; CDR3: CASSLRQGRSF; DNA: TGTGCCAGCAGCTTGAGACAGGGTAGGTCCTTC
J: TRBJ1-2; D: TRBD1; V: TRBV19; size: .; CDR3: CASSIIQGEGYGYTF; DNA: TGTGCCAGTAGTATAATACAGGGGGAAGGCTATGGCTACACCTTC
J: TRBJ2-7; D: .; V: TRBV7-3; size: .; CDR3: CASSPRHEQYF; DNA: TGTGCCAGCAGCCCCCGCCACGAGCAGTACTTC
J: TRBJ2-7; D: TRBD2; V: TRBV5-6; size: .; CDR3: CASSLRLAGEEYF; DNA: TGTGCCAGCAGCTTGCGACTAGCGGGGGAGGAGTACTTC
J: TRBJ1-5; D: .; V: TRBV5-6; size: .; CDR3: CASSTARGQPQHF; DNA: TGTGCCAGCAGCACCGCAAGAGGACAGCCCCAGCATTTT
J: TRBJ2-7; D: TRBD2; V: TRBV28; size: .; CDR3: CASSPGLGGYEQYF; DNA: TGTGCCAGCAGTCCGGGACTAGGTGGCTACGAGCAGTACTTC
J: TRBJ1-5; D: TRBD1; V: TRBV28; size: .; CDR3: CASSPYRGRNQPQHF; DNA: TGTGCCAGCAGTCCCTACAGGGGGCGGAATCAGCCCCAGCATTTT
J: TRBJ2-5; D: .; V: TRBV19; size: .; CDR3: CASSRFGTEETQYF; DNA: TGTGCCAGTAGTAGGTTCGGGACCGAAGAGACCCAGTACTTC
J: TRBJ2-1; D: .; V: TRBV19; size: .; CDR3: CASGRDPYNEQFF; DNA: TGTGCCAGTGGCAGGGACCCCTACAATGAGCAGTTCTTC